This T cell receptor (beta chain) stems from a study of radiation and T cells in renal cell carcinoma. Some clones are missing from TCRdb's copy, which holds only in-frame ones; the method was immunoSEQ multiplex PCR. The sample carries about 130,000 clones, roughly 84% recorded once. Trimming cost V 5 bases and J 8 bases; bases outside gene matches: 9. This CDR3 has 14 amino acids. Germline assignment: CDR1 ENHRY and CDR2 SYGVKD. Time point denoted: baseline pretreatment blood. As for treatment: 15 Gy SBRT to primary tumor, nephrectomy 4 weeks later. This renal cell carcinoma was of the clear cell type.

This chain joins TRBV10-3 and TRBJ2-1; 7 bases are a match to TRBD1. The clonotype comes from a woman between 50 and 59 years old with renal cell carcinoma. Sequenced here: blood, sampled from a patient whose treatment included radiotherapy and nephrectomy. In DNA form, the CDR3 reads TGTGCCATCAGTCCGGGACAGAAGTATGATGAGCAGTTCTTC. Protein sequence: CAISPGQKYDEQFF.